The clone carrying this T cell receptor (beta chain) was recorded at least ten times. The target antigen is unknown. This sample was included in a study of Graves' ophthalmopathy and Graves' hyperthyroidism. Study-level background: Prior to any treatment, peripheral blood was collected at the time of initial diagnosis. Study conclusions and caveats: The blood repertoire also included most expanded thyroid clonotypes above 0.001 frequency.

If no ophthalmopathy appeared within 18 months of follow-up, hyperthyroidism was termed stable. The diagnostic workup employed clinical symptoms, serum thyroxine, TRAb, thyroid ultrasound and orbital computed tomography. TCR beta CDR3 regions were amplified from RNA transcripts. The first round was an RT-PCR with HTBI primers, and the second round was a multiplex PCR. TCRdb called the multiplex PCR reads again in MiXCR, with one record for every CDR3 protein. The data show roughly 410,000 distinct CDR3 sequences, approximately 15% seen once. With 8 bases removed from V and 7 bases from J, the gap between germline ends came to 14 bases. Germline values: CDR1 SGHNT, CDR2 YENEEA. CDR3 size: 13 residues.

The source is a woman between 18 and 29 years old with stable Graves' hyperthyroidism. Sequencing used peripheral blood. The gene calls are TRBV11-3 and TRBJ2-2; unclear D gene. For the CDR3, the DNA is TGTGCCAGCGCGCTTGGATGGGACGGGGAGCTGTTTTTT. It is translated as CASALGWDGELFF.